This is a list of T cell receptor beta chains from one sample in a study of blood T cells in healthy people across ages. A single record per CDR3 protein comes from TCRdb applying MiXCR to the 5' RACE reads. Of hundreds of thousands of distinct CDR3 sequences listed, around 24% are singletons. These data also featured in a second study, about T cells of mothers and their children.

Sequences were obtained from blood. The receptors were sampled from a boy aged 10-17 years in good health. Both conserved end residues are part of each CDR3. A D gene is named only where the DNA matches it firmly. The size of a clone is reported for some rows only, either as once, few or many, or as a class for expanded clones.

j_gene: TRBJ2-3
v_gene: TRBV7-6
abundance: few
d_gene: NA
CDR3aa: CASSLVGGRADTQYF
CDR3nt: TGTGCCAGCAGCTTAGTTGGGGGTAGGGCAGATACGCAGTATTTT

j_gene: TRBJ1-2
v_gene: TRBV29-1
abundance: few
d_gene: NA
CDR3aa: CSVEEGVGYTF
CDR3nt: TGCAGCGTTGAAGAGGGGGTAGGCTACACCTTC

j_gene: TRBJ1-1
v_gene: TRBV28
abundance: few
d_gene: NA
CDR3aa: CASSYPSAGREAFF
CDR3nt: TGTGCCAGCAGTTACCCCTCGGCAGGCCGGGAAGCTTTCTTT

j_gene: TRBJ2-5
v_gene: TRBV4-2
abundance: few
d_gene: NA
CDR3aa: CASSQERRQETQYF
CDR3nt: TGTGCCAGCAGCCAAGAGCGGAGACAAGAGACCCAGTACTTC

j_gene: TRBJ2-4
v_gene: TRBV12-3/TRBV12-4
abundance: NA
d_gene: NA
CDR3aa: CASSLFRVAKNIQYF
CDR3nt: TGTGCCAGCAGTTTGTTCAGGGTGGCCAAAAACATTCAGTACTTC

j_gene: TRBJ2-1
v_gene: TRBV7-2
abundance: NA
d_gene: TRBD2
CDR3aa: CASSWGGLKDSYNEQFF
CDR3nt: TGTGCCAGCAGCTGGGGGGGGTTAAAGGACTCCTACAATGAGCAGTTCTTC

j_gene: TRBJ1-5
v_gene: TRBV11-2
abundance: few
d_gene: NA
CDR3aa: CASSFSEGQPQHF
CDR3nt: TGTGCCAGCAGCTTTTCGGAGGGACAGCCCCAGCATTTT

j_gene: TRBJ2-1
v_gene: TRBV7-9
abundance: few
d_gene: TRBD2
CDR3aa: CASSQYSGMYNEQFF
CDR3nt: TGTGCCAGCAGCCAATATAGCGGGATGTACAATGAGCAGTTCTTC

j_gene: TRBJ1-1
v_gene: TRBV6-5
abundance: NA
d_gene: NA
CDR3aa: CASSYRPRGLLMNTEAFF
CDR3nt: TGTGCCAGCAGTTATCGCCCACGGGGCTTACTGATGAACACTGAAGCTTTCTTT

j_gene: TRBJ2-5
v_gene: TRBV9
abundance: NA
d_gene: TRBD2
CDR3aa: CASSADTGGRWKTQYF
CDR3nt: TGTGCCAGCAGCGCTGATACGGGGGGGCGGTGGAAGACCCAGTACTTC

j_gene: TRBJ2-4
v_gene: TRBV3-1
abundance: many
d_gene: TRBD2
CDR3aa: CASSHLSGRGGGNIQYF
CDR3nt: TGTGCCAGCAGCCACCTTAGCGGGAGAGGTGGAGGAAACATTCAGTACTTC

j_gene: TRBJ2-5
v_gene: TRBV7-2
abundance: few
d_gene: TRBD1
CDR3aa: CASSRDRLQETQYF
CDR3nt: TGTGCCAGCAGTCGGGACAGGCTCCAAGAGACCCAGTACTTC

j_gene: TRBJ1-2
v_gene: TRBV2
abundance: NA
d_gene: TRBD1
CDR3aa: CASSEVRTGGGHTF
CDR3nt: TGTGCCAGCAGTGAAGTCCGGACAGGGGGTGGCCACACCTTC

j_gene: TRBJ1-1
v_gene: TRBV28
abundance: NA
d_gene: NA
CDR3aa: CASIAEANTEAFF
CDR3nt: TGTGCCAGCATTGCGGAGGCGAACACTGAAGCTTTCTTT

j_gene: TRBJ2-7
v_gene: TRBV9
abundance: few
d_gene: NA
CDR3aa: CASSVDRVSYEQYF
CDR3nt: TGTGCCAGCAGCGTAGATAGGGTCTCCTACGAGCAGTACTTC

j_gene: TRBJ1-5
v_gene: TRBV7-8
abundance: NA
d_gene: NA
CDR3aa: CASSFAIRGQPQHF
CDR3nt: TGTGCCAGCAGCTTCGCAATAAGGGGCCAGCCCCAGCATTTT

j_gene: TRBJ1-2
v_gene: TRBV12-3/TRBV12-4
abundance: NA
d_gene: NA
CDR3aa: CASSPGRVNGYTF
CDR3nt: TGTGCCAGCAGTCCCGGACGCGTCAATGGCTACACCTTC